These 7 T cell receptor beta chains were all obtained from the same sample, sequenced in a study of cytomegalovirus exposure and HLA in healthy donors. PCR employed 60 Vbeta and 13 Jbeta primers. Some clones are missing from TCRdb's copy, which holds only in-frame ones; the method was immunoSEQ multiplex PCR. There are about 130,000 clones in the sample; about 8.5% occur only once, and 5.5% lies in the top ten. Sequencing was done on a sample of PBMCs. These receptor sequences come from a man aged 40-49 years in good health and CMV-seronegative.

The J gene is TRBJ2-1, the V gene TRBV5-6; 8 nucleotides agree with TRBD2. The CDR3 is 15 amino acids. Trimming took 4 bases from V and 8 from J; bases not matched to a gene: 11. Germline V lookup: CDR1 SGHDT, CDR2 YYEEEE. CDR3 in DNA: TGTGCCAGCAGCCTCGGGGGGGCCGGTGGGTATGAGCAGTTCTTC. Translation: CASSLGGAGGYEQFF.

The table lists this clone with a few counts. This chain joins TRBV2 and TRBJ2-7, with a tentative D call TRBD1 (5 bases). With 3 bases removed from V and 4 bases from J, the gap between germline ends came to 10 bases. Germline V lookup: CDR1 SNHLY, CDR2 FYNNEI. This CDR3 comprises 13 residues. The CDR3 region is CASSDPDTYEQYF. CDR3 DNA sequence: TGTGCCAGCAGTGACCCGGACACTTACGAGCAGTACTTC.

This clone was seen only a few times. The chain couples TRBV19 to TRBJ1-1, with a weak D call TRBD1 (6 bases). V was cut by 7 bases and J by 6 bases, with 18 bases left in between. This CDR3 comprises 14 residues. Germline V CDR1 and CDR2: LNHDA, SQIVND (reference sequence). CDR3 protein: CASTMGGAGAEAFF. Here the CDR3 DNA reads TGTGCCAGTACCATGGGGGGCGCGGGGGCTGAAGCTTTCTTT.

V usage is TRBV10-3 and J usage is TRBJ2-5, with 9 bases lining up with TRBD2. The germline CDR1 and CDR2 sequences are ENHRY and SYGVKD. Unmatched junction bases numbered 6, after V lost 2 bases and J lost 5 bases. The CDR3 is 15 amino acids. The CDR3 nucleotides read TGTGCCATCAGTGAGGGCGGGGGGGCCGGTGAGACCCAGTACTTC. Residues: CAISEGGGAGETQYF.

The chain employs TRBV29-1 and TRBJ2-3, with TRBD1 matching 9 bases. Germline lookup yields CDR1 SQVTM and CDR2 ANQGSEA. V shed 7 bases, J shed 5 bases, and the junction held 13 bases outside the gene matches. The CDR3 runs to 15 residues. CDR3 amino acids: CSGTKDRGLGDTQYF. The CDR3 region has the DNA TGCAGCGGAACAAAGGACAGGGGATTAGGAGATACGCAGTATTTT.

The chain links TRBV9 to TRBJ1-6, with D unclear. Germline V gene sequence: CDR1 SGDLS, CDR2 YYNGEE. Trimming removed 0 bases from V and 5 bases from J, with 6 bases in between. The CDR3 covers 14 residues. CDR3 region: CASSVVSDNSPLHF. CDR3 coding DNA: TGTGCCAGCAGCGTAGTTTCAGATAATTCACCCCTCCACTTT.

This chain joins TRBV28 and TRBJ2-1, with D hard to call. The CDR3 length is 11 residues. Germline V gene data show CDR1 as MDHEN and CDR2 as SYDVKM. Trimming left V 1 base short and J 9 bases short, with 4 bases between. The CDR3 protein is CASSLSIEQFF. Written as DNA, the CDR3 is TGTGCCAGCAGTTTATCCATTGAGCAGTTCTTC.